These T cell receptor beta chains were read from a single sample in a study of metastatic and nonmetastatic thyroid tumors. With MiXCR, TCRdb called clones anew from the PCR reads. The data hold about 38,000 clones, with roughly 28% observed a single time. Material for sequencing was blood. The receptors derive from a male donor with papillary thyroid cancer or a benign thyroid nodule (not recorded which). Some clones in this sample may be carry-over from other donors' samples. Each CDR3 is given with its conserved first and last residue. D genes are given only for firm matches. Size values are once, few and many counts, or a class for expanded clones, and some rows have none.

CDR3: CASSWGRGYEQYF
DNA: TGTGCCAGCAGTTGGGGCAGGGGTTACGAGCAGTACTTC
J: TRBJ2-7
V: TRBV27
size: few
D: -

CDR3: CASSLVGLAGPGTGELFF
DNA: TGTGCCAGCAGCTTGGTGGGACTAGCGGGACCTGGCACTGGGGAGCTGTTTTTT
J: TRBJ2-2
V: TRBV5-4
size: -
D: TRBD2

CDR3: CASSYSGVVSDTQYF
DNA: TGTGCCAGCAGTTACTCAGGGGTGGTCTCCGATACGCAGTATTTT
J: TRBJ2-3
V: TRBV6-2/TRBV6-3
size: many
D: -

CDR3: CASSRDLDLHEQYF
DNA: TGTGCCAGCAGTCGGGACTTGGATCTTCACGAGCAGTACTTC
J: TRBJ2-7
V: TRBV12-3/TRBV12-4
size: few
D: -

CDR3: CATSIQGAGTEAFF
DNA: TGTGCCACCAGCATACAGGGGGCAGGCACTGAAGCTTTCTTT
J: TRBJ1-1
V: TRBV15
size: -
D: TRBD1

CDR3: CASSLVGNRNTEAFF
DNA: TGCGCCAGCAGCTTGGTTGGCAATCGGAACACTGAAGCTTTCTTT
J: TRBJ1-1
V: TRBV5-1
size: -
D: -

CDR3: CASSIAGGDEQFF
DNA: TGTGCCAGCAGTATAGCGGGAGGCGATGAGCAGTTCTTC
J: TRBJ2-1
V: TRBV6-1
size: -
D: TRBD2

CDR3: CASSFVSGANVLTF
DNA: TGTGCCAGCAGTTTCGTGTCTGGGGCCAACGTCCTGACTTTC
J: TRBJ2-6
V: TRBV6-1
size: many
D: -

CDR3: CASRRQEREKLFF
DNA: TGTGCCAGCAGGAGGCAGGAGAGGGAAAAACTGTTTTTT
J: TRBJ1-4
V: TRBV2
size: few
D: -

CDR3: CASSLTTGEQFF
DNA: TGCGCCAGCAGCTTGACGACGGGAGAGCAGTTCTTC
J: TRBJ2-1
V: TRBV5-1
size: many
D: -

CDR3: CAVLVLGGGRYQPQHF
DNA: TGTGCCGTGCTCGTTCTAGGGGGAGGTCGGTATCAGCCCCAGCATTTT
J: TRBJ1-5
V: TRBV6-1
size: -
D: -

CDR3: CSASFSPSGANVLTF
DNA: TGCAGTGCTAGTTTCAGTCCATCTGGGGCCAACGTCCTGACTTTC
J: TRBJ2-6
V: TRBV20-1
size: medium-sized
D: -

CDR3: CASSSAAGGGYTF
DNA: TGCGCCAGCAGCTCAGCCGCAGGAGGAGGCTACACCTTC
J: TRBJ1-2
V: TRBV5-1
size: -
D: -

CDR3: CSAGGSLSYEQYF
DNA: TGCAGTGCAGGCGGGTCGCTTTCCTACGAGCAGTACTTC
J: TRBJ2-7
V: TRBV20-1
size: -
D: -

CDR3: CASSLRDRETTGELFF
DNA: TGCGCCAGCAGCCTGAGGGACAGGGAGACCACCGGGGAGCTGTTTTTT
J: TRBJ2-2
V: TRBV4-1
size: -
D: TRBD1

CDR3: CATSREVGTYEQYF
DNA: TGTGCCACCAGCAGAGAGGTGGGTACCTACGAGCAGTACTTC
J: TRBJ2-7
V: TRBV15
size: few
D: -